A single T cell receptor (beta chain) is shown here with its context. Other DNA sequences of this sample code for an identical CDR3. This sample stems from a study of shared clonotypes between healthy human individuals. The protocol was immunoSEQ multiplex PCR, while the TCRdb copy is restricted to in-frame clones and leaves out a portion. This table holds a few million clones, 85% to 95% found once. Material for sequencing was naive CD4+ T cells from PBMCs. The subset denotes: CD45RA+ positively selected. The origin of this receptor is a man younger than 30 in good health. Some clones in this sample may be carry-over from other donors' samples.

CDR3 bases: TGTGCCAGCTCACCCCTAGCGGGAGTGGGAGAGCAGTACTTC. Residues: CASSPLAGVGEQYF. This sequence joins TRBV18 and TRBJ2-7, with 10 nucleotides matching TRBD2. The CDR3 extends over 14 amino acids. Germline V gene lookup returns CDR1 KGHSH and CDR2 LQKENI. V gave up 3 bases and J gave up 7 bases; unmatched junction bases: 6.